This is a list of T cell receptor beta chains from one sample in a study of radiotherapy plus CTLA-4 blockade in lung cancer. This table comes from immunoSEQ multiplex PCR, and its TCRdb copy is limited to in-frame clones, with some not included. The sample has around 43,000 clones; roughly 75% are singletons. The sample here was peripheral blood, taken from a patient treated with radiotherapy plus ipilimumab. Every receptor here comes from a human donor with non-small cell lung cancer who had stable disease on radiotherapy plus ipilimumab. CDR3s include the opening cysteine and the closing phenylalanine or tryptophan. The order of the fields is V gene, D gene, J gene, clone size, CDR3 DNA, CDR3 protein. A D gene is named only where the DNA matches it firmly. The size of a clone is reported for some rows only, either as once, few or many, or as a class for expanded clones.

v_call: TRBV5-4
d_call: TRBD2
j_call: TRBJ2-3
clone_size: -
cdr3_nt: TGTGCCAGCAGCCAGCTAGCGGGGGGCACAGATACGCAGTATTTT
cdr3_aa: CASSQLAGGTDTQYF

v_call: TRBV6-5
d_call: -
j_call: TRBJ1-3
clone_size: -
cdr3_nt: TGTGCCAGCAGGCCGGAGGGAGCGATCGGAAACACCATATATTTT
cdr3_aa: CASRPEGAIGNTIYF

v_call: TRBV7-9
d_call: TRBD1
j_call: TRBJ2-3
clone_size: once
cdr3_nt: TGTGCCAGCAGCACACATCGGCCAACAGGGGGAGCAGATACGCAGTATTTT
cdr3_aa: CASSTHRPTGGADTQYF

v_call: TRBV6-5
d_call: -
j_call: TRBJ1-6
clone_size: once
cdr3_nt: TGTGCCAGCAGTTATCAGGGGTATAATTCACCCCTCCACTTT
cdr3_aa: CASSYQGYNSPLHF

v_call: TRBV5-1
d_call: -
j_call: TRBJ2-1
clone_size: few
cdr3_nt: TGCGCCAGCCGTGGGGTAGGGGGCTACAATGAGCAGTTCTTC
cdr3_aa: CASRGVGGYNEQFF

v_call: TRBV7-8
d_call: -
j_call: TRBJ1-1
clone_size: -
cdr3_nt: TGTGCCAGCAGCTTAGTGGGGGGACGCGAAGCTTTCTTT
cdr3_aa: CASSLVGGREAFF

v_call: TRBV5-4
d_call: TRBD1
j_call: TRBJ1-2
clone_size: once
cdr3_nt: TGTGCCAGCAGCTTGGGGGACAGGGTTCTCTCCTTC
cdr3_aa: CASSLGDRVLSF

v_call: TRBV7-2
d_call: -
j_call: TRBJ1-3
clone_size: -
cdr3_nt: TGTGCCAGCAGCCCCCAGGACAGCCATGGAAACACCATATATTTT
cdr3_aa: CASSPQDSHGNTIYF

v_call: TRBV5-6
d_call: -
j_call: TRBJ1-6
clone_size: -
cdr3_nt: TGTGCCAGCAGCTTGGTTATGGGAGGGCCCCTCCACTTT
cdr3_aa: CASSLVMGGPLHF

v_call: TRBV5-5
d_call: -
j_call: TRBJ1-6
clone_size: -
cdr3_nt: TGTGCCAGCAGCTTGGAATCGCAGGGTCGCACCTATAATTCACCCCTCCACTTT
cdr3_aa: CASSLESQGRTYNSPLHF

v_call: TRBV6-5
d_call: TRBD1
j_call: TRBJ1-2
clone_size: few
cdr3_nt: TGTGCCAGCAGTTACCGACAGGGGGCTGGAAAAGACACCTTC
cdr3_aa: CASSYRQGAGKDTF

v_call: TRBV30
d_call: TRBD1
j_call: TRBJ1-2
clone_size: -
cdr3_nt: TGTGCCTGGAGTGGGGACAGGGGAAGTGGCTACACCTTC
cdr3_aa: CAWSGDRGSGYTF

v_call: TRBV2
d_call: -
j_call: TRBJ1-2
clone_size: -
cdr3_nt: TGTGCCAGCTTTAAGGGGTTGTATGATGGCTACACCTTC
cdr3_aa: CASFKGLYDGYTF

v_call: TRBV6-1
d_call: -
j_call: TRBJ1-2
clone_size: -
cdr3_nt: TGTGCCAGCAGGGCTGGACAGTCATATGGCTACACCTTC
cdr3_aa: CASRAGQSYGYTF

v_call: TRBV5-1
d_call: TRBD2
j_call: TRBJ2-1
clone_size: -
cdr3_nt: TGCGCCAGCAAGGGTAGCGGGGGGGGGTACAATGAGCAGTTCTTC
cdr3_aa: CASKGSGGGYNEQFF

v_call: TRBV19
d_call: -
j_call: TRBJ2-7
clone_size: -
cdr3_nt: TGTGCCAGTAGTATAGCCGGCGGGGACGAGCAGTACTTC
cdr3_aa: CASSIAGGDEQYF

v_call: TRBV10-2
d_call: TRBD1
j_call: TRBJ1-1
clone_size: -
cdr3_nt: TGCGCCAGCAGTGAAAGGGGGCAGGGGGTAACTGAAGCTTTCTTT
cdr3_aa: CASSERGQGVTEAFF

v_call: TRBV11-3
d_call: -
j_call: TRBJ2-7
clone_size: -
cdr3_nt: TGTGCCAGCAGCTTAGATGACAAGTCCTACGAGCAGTACTTC
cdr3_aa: CASSLDDKSYEQYF

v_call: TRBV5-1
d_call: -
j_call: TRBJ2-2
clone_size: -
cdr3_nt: TGCGCCAGCAGCTTAGCGTGGACAGCGAACACCGGGGAGCTGTTTTTT
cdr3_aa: CASSLAWTANTGELFF

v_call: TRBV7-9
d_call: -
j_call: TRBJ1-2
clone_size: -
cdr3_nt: TGTGCCAGCAGCCCGAGACCACAGGTTAACTATGGCTACACCTTC
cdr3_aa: CASSPRPQVNYGYTF

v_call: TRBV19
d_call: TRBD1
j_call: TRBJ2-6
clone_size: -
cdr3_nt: TGTGCCAGTAGTACCGGGACAGGCAGCTCTGGGGCCAACGTCCTGACTTTC
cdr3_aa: CASSTGTGSSGANVLTF

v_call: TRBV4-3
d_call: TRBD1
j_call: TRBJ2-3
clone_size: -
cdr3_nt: TGCGCCAGCAGCCAACAGGTGGCCGGGACAGGCTACACAGATACGCAGTATTTT
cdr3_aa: CASSQQVAGTGYTDTQYF

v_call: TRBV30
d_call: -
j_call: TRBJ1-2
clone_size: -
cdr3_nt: TGTGCCTGGAGTCCAGGGGAATATGGCTACACCTTC
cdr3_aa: CAWSPGEYGYTF

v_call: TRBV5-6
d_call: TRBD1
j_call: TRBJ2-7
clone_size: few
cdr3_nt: TGTGCCAGCAGGAGGGACAGGGTTGACGAGCAGTACTTC
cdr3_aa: CASRRDRVDEQYF

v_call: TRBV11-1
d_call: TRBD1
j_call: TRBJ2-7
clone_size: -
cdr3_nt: TGTGCCAGCAGCTATCCAGCCGGGACAGGTAGCGAGCAGTACTTC
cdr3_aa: CASSYPAGTGSEQYF

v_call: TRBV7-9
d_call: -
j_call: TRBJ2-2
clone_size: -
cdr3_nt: TGTGCCAGCAGCTTAGCCGGGGGAGACGCAACCCGGGAGCTGTTTTTT
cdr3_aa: CASSLAGGDATRELFF

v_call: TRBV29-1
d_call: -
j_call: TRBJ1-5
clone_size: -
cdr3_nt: TGCAGCGTATCAGGGGACAATCAGCCCCAGCATTTT
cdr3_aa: CSVSGDNQPQHF

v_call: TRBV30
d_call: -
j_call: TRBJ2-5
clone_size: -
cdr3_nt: TGTGCCTGGAGTCTACAGGGTGCCGAGACCCAGTACTTC
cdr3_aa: CAWSLQGAETQYF

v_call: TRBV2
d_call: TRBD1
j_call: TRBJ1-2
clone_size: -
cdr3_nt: TGTGCCAGCAGCCCGGGACAGATTAACTATGGCTACACCTTC
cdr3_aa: CASSPGQINYGYTF

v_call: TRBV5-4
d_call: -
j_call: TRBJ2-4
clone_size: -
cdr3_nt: TGTGCCAGCAGCTCTGGGGGAGGAAACATTCAGTACTTC
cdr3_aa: CASSSGGGNIQYF

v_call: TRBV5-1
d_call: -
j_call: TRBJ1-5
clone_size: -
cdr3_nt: TGCGCCAGCAGCTTGGACTATCAGCCCCAGCATTTT
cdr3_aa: CASSLDYQPQHF

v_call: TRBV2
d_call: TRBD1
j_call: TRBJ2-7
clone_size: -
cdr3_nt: TGTGCCAGCAGTGGTGTTAGGACAGGGGGCGAGCAGTACTTC
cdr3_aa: CASSGVRTGGEQYF

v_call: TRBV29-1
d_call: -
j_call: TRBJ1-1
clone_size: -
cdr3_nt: TGCAGCGTGCGGGCCGGGAACACTGAAGCTTTCTTT
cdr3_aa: CSVRAGNTEAFF

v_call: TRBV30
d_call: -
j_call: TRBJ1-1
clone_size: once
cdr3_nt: TGTGCCTGGAGTGTGGGCAGAAGTTACACTGAAGCTTTCTTT
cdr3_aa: CAWSVGRSYTEAFF

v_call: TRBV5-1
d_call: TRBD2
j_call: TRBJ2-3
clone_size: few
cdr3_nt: TGCGCCAGCCGAACTAGAAACGGGAGGGGCACAGATACGCAGTATTTT
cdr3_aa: CASRTRNGRGTDTQYF

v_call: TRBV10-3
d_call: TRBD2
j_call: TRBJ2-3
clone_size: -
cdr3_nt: TGTGCCATCAGCATAGCGGGGGGGGACACAGATACGCAGTATTTT
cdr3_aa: CAISIAGGDTDTQYF

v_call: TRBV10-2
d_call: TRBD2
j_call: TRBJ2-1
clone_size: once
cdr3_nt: TGCGCCAGCAGTGAGTCGGGACTAGGCGGCCGTGAGCAGTTCTTC
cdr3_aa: CASSESGLGGREQFF

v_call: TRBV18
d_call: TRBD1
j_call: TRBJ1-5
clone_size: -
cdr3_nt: TGTGCCAGCTCACTGGACAGGGGGGGCAATCAGCCCCAGCATTTT
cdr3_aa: CASSLDRGGNQPQHF

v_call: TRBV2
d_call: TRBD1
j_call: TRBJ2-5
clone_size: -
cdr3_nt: TGTGCCAGCAGTGAAGCCAGGGGGCGCGCTGAGACCCAGTACTTC
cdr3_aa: CASSEARGRAETQYF

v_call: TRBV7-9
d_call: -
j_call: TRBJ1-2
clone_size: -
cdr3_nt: TGTGCCAGCAGCTTACAGGGTCCACTGTCTGGCTACACCTTC
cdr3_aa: CASSLQGPLSGYTF

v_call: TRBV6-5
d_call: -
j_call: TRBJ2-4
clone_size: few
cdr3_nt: TGTGCCAGCAGGAACAGGGCTCGAAACATTCAGTACTTC
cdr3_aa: CASRNRARNIQYF

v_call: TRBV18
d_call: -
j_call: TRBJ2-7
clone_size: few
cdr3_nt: TGTGCCAGCTCAACTAGCTCCTACGAGCAGTACTTC
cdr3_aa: CASSTSSYEQYF

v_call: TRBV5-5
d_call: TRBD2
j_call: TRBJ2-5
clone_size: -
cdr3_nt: TGTGCCAGCAGCCGCGGGGGGGAATCAGAGACCCAGTACTTC
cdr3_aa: CASSRGGESETQYF